A single sample gave rise to the 2 T cell receptor beta chains below, sequenced in a study of blood T cell repertoires in COVID-19. TCRdb keeps only in-frame clones here, not all; method: immunoSEQ multiplex PCR. Of approximately 200,000 clones in the sample, around 86% were seen once. The sequenced sample consisted of peripheral blood. The source is a human donor in a cohort sampled during active COVID-19.

The V gene is TRBV5-4, the J gene TRBJ2-1; TRBD2 aligns across 7 bases. This CDR3 has 16 residues. The ends lost 0 bases at V and 0 bases at J; junction bases unmatched: 3. Germline V gene lookup returns CDR1 SGHNT and CDR2 YYREEE (reference sequence). The CDR3 sequence: CASSLGGGSSYNEQFF. The CDR3 DNA follows: TGTGCCAGCAGCTTGGGGGGCGGGAGCTCCTACAATGAGCAGTTCTTC.

The chain has TRBV5-1 and TRBJ2-7; 10 bases match TRBD2. The germline V gene encodes CDR1 SGHRS and CDR2 YFSETQ. J was trimmed by 4 bases and V by 2 bases; bases with no gene match: 6. CDR3 length: 15 amino acids. This CDR3 is CASSLIAGGGYEQYF. In DNA, the CDR3 is TGCGCCAGCAGCTTAATAGCGGGAGGAGGATACGAGCAGTACTTC.